These 32 T cell receptor beta chains were all obtained from the same sample, sequenced in a study of early T cells in non-severe SARS-CoV-2 infection (dated by TCRdb to about 2021). The receptor library was made with 5' RACE. Sequencer: NextSeq 500. The public reads were run again by TCRdb, first through fastp at Q25 and then through MiXCR, and only productive beta chains were kept. Records with the same CDR3 protein are collapsed into one entry carrying the most frequent genes and DNA. This sample is represented by about 64,000 distinct CDR3 sequences; roughly an eighth of them were singletons. About 1.3% of the sample is in the top ten clones. The sequenced sample was whole blood, obtained at baseline. The receptor source for this set is an adult who was a healthcare worker with PCR-confirmed SARS-CoV-2 infection or an uninfected control (not recorded which).

This clonotype has just a few counts. This sequence joins TRBV7-8 and TRBJ2-7; 7 positions match TRBD1. This CDR3 has 15 amino acids. The germline V gene encodes CDR1 SGHVS and CDR2 FQNEAQ. The V and J ends lost 5 bases and 3 bases, in that order; junction bases with no gene match: 10. The CDR3, as DNA: TGTGCCAGCAGCCCTCGATTCGGGACAGACTACGAGCAGTACTTC. Residues: CASSPRFGTDYEQYF.

The rearrangement joins TRBV6-6 to TRBJ2-6; D may be TRBD1 (5 bases). Germline V gives CDR1 MNHNY, CDR2 SVGAGI (reference sequence). Trimming left V 10 bases short and J 1 base short, with 14 bases between. The CDR3 consists of 15 residues. Written as DNA, the CDR3 is TGTGCCACATACCTTCACAGGTCTGGGGCCAACGTCCTGACTTTC. Protein sequence: CATYLHRSGANVLTF.

This clonotype was counted a few times. The chain employs TRBV6-5 and TRBJ1-5, with D uncertain. The V and J ends lost 7 bases and 4 bases respectively, with 8 bases between them. The CDR3 is 12 amino acids. The V gene's germline CDR1 is MNHEY and CDR2 SVGAGI. The CDR3 DNA sequence: TGTGCCAGCAACTCTTATAATCAGCCCCAGCATTTT. This codes for CASNSYNQPQHF.

This clonotype appeared a few times. The chain uses TRBV24-1 and TRBJ2-2, with 8 positions matching TRBD1. This CDR3 is 17 amino acids long. Trimming cost V 7 bases and J 1 base; bases outside gene matches: 10. Per the germline V gene, CDR1 is KGHDR and CDR2 is SFDVKD. CDR3 sequence reads: CATRDRSDRGNTGELFF. The CDR3 DNA is TGTGCCACCAGGGACCGGAGCGACAGGGGGAACACCGGGGAGCTGTTTTTT.

V usage is TRBV13 and J usage is TRBJ2-3; D is perhaps TRBD2 (6 bases). The CDR3 totals 17 residues. In germline, CDR1 is PRHDT, CDR2 FYEKMQ (reference sequence). Trimming left V 0 bases short and J 0 bases short, with 13 bases between. The CDR3 sequence is CASSLGSGVSSTDTQYF. CDR3 coding DNA: TGTGCCAGCAGCTTAGGATCGGGGGTCTCTAGCACAGATACGCAGTATTTT.

Only a few counts were recorded for this clonotype. For the CDR3, the DNA is TGTGCCAGCAGTCCCGGTTTACTAGCGGGGGCCTACGAAGACACAGATACGCAGTATTTT. Its translation: CASSPGLLAGAYEDTDTQYF. The rearrangement uses TRBV12-3 or TRBV12-4 and TRBJ2-3; TRBD2 aligns across 11 bases. The J segment lost 2 bases and the V segment lost 5 bases, leaving 18 bases of the junction unmatched. This CDR3 comprises 20 residues.

This clonotype has just a few counts. The CDR3 protein is CASSQGTGTVQSPLHF. The CDR3 DNA is TGTGCCAGCAGCCAAGGGACCGGGACAGTCCAATCACCCCTCCACTTT. The J gene is TRBJ1-6, the V gene TRBV3-1; TRBD1 matches 7 bases. V dropped 1 base and J dropped 10; count of bases not matched to a gene: 10. The CDR3 loop spans 16 amino acids. Germline-derived CDR1 and CDR2 are LGHDT and YNNKEL (reference sequence).

This clonotype was seen only a few times. This chain links TRBV9 with TRBJ1-1, with a weak D call TRBD1 (5 bases). V was shortened by 6 bases and J by 1 base, with 19 bases between the two germline ends. Germline V lookup: CDR1 SGDLS, CDR2 YYNGEE. There are 16 residues in the CDR3. The CDR3 here is CASTLGTLAANTEAFF. The DNA of the CDR3 is TGTGCCAGCACCCTAGGGACCCTGGCGGCGAACACTGAAGCTTTCTTT. The complete variable domain, with remaining parts taken from reference TRBV9 and TRBJ1-1, reads DSGVTQTPKHLITATGQRVTLRCSPRSGDLSVYWYQQSLDQGLQFLIQYYNGEERAKGNILERFSAQQFPDLHSELNLSSLELGDSALYFCASTLGTLAANTEAFFGQGTRLTVV.

The table lists this clonotype with many counts. The chain uses TRBV18 and TRBJ1-1, with D possibly matching TRBD1 (5 bases). V was trimmed by 1 base and J by 4 bases, leaving 7 bases between them. CDR1 is KGHSH, CDR2 LQKENI, per germline. This CDR3 is built from 13 residues. The CDR3 loop reads CASSPQGTTEAFF. The CDR3, as DNA: TGTGCCAGCTCACCACAGGGGACCACTGAAGCTTTCTTT. The whole variable domain, remainder taken from reference TRBV18 and TRBJ1-1, is NAGVMQNPRHLVRRRGQEARLRCSPMKGHSHVYWYRQLPEEGLKFMVYLQKENIIDESGMPKERFSAEFPKEGPSILRIQQVVRGDSAAYFCASSPQGTTEAFFGQGTRLTVV.

The chain recombines TRBV5-1 with TRBJ2-3; maybe TRBD2 (5 bases). Germline CDR1 and CDR2: SGHRS and YFSETQ. V was shortened by 4 bases and J by 6 bases, with 18 bases between the two germline ends. This CDR3 contains 15 residues. CDR3 sequence: CASSRSSLGDDTQYF. The DNA for the CDR3 is TGCGCCAGCAGCCGTTCTTCCTTGGGAGACGATACGCAGTATTTT.

This clonotype has a handful of counts. V gene TRBV19 combines with J gene TRBJ1-5; the match to TRBD1 covers 10 bases. The CDR3 is 14 residues long. V gave up 10 bases and J gave up 6 bases; unmatched junction bases: 9. Per germline, CDR1 LNHDA and CDR2 SQIVND (reference sequence). CDR3 DNA: TGTGCCAACTCGGGACAGGGGATGGGTCAGCCCCAGCATTTT. Residues: CANSGQGMGQPQHF.

DNA of the CDR3: TGTGCCAGCAGTTTAGAAAGGGTCGTGGGTCAAATCAAGCCCCAGCATTTT. Encoded protein: CASSLERVVGQIKPQHF. The gene calls are TRBV28 and TRBJ1-5; the D is unclear. V was cut by 2 bases and J by 8 bases, with 22 bases left in between. CDR3 length: 17 amino acids. Per the germline V gene, CDR1 is MDHEN and CDR2 is SYDVKM.

This clonotype occurred a few times. The gene calls are TRBV12-3 or TRBV12-4 and TRBJ2-3; no firm D call. V lost 2 bases and J lost 5, with 5 bases in between. The CDR3 totals 12 residues. The CDR3 DNA reads as TGTGCCAGCAGTTTAAACGGAGATACGCAGTATTTT. Its translation is CASSLNGDTQYF.

This clonotype has at least ten counts. This chain uses TRBV28 with TRBJ1-4, with D uncertain. The CDR3 covers 13 residues. The germline CDR1 and CDR2 sequences are MDHEN and SYDVKM. With 11 bases removed from V and 0 bases from J, the gap between germline ends came to 10 bases. The CDR3 DNA follows: TGTGCCGGCCAGTCTGCAACTAATGAAAAACTGTTTTTT. It translates to CAGQSATNEKLFF.

The rearrangement links TRBV5-1 to TRBJ2-1, with 12 bases matching TRBD2. This CDR3 contains 17 residues. The J segment lost 8 bases and the V segment lost 0 bases, leaving 9 bases of the junction unmatched. Germline assignment: CDR1 SGHRS and CDR2 YFSETQ. The CDR3 protein is CASSLGLAGALPHEQFF. CDR3 coding DNA: TGCGCCAGCAGCTTGGGACTAGCGGGGGCGCTTCCCCATGAGCAGTTCTTC.

This clonotype was counted many times. The chain uses TRBV5-1 and TRBJ1-1; the match to TRBD1 covers 8 bases. The CDR3 is made up of 11 amino acids. The V and J ends lost 7 bases and 6 bases, in that order; junction bases with no gene match: 2. The germline V gene has CDR1 SGHRS and CDR2 YFSETQ. The CDR3 nucleotides are TGCGCCAGCTCAGGGGGCCCTGAAGCTTTCTTT. Translation: CASSGGPEAFF.

This clonotype was seen ten or more times. The chain combines TRBV18 with TRBJ2-7; D is ambiguous. This CDR3 comprises 12 residues. Germline CDR1 and CDR2: KGHSH and LQKENI. V was pared by 6 bases and J by 1 base, with 7 bases between. For the CDR3, the DNA is TGTGCCAGCTCTATGGAGTCCTACGAGCAGTACTTC. Translation: CASSMESYEQYF. Full variable domain (remainder filled in from reference TRBV18 and TRBJ2-7): NAGVMQNPRHLVRRRGQEARLRCSPMKGHSHVYWYRQLPEEGLKFMVYLQKENIIDESGMPKERFSAEFPKEGPSILRIQQVVRGDSAAYFCASSMESYEQYFGPGTRLTVT.

The chain links TRBV19 to TRBJ2-1, with D possibly TRBD2 on 5 matching bases. The CDR3 runs to 15 residues. Deletions cut 7 bases from V and 0 bases from J, with 13 bases between. The germline CDR1 and CDR2 sequences are LNHDA and SQIVND (reference sequence). CDR3: CASNSVLSSYNEQFF. Written as DNA, the CDR3 is TGTGCCAGTAATAGCGTCCTCAGCTCCTACAATGAGCAGTTCTTC. Full variable domain (remainder filled in from reference TRBV19 and TRBJ2-1): DGGITQSPKYLFRKEGQNVTLSCEQNLNHDAMYWYRQDPGQGLRLIYYSQIVNDFQKGDIAEGYSVSREKKESFPLTVTSAQKNPTAFYLCASNSVLSSYNEQFFGPGTRLTVL.

This clonotype was seen a handful of times. The rearrangement uses TRBV2 and TRBJ1-1; 7 nucleotides line up with TRBD1. CDR3 length: 13 residues. Per germline, CDR1 SNHLY and CDR2 FYNNEI. The V and J ends lost 6 bases and 0 bases, in that order; junction bases with no gene match: 1. The CDR3 sequence: CASRDRLNTEAFF. DNA of the CDR3: TGTGCCAGCAGGGACAGGCTGAACACTGAAGCTTTCTTT.

This clonotype was seen many times. V gene TRBV19 combines with J gene TRBJ2-1; D is ambiguous. This CDR3 has 15 residues. V was cut by 2 bases and J by 0 bases, with 8 bases left in between. Germline CDR1 LNHDA, CDR2 SQIVND (reference sequence). CDR3 sequence reads: CASSITRSSYNEQFF. The CDR3 DNA follows: TGTGCCAGTAGTATAACAAGGAGCTCCTACAATGAGCAGTTCTTC.

The chain employs TRBV4-1 and TRBJ2-1; 10 nucleotides line up with TRBD2. Per germline, CDR1 MGHRA and CDR2 YSYEKL. V lost 1 base to trimming and J lost 1 base; unmatched junction nucleotides: 10. The CDR3 sequence is 19 residues long. This CDR3 reads CASSQVDFGLAVSYNEQFF. In nucleotides, the CDR3 is TGCGCCAGCAGCCAAGTAGATTTTGGACTAGCGGTATCCTACAATGAGCAGTTCTTC.

This clonotype has a handful of counts. The V call is TRBV28, the J call TRBJ1-1, with D unresolved. The CDR3 consists of 11 residues. V lost 4 bases and J 4 bases, leaving 4 bases between the germline ends. Germline V CDR1 and CDR2: MDHEN, SYDVKM. The CDR3, as DNA: TGTGCCAGCAGTTCCCTCACTGAAGCTTTCTTT. Translated, it gives CASSSLTEAFF.

There are a few counts of this clonotype. This chain joins TRBV7-9 and TRBJ2-5; D is uncertain. The CDR3 length is 13 residues. Germline CDR1 reads SEHNR; CDR2 reads FQNEAQ (reference sequence). Between the trimmed V and J ends, which lost 4 bases and 5 bases, there was a span of 11 bases. The CDR3 region is CASSWGLLETQYF. CDR3 nucleotides: TGTGCCAGCAGCTGGGGATTGCTGGAGACCCAGTACTTC.

The V gene is TRBV24-1, the J gene TRBJ1-4; TRBD1 is a possible D gene (6 bases). V was clipped by 5 bases and J by 8 bases, with 20 bases between them. Germline-derived CDR1 and CDR2 are KGHDR and SFDVKD. CDR3 length equals 16 residues. The CDR3 DNA reads as TGTGCCACCAGTGCCATCCTACAGGGTAGGCGAGAAAAACTGTTTTTT. It translates to CATSAILQGRREKLFF.

The table lists this clonotype with many counts. The CDR3 region has the DNA TGCGCCAGCAGCCCTCAAGCGGAATCCTACGAGCAGTACTTC. It specifies CASSPQAESYEQYF. The chain employs TRBV4-1 and TRBJ2-7; D is possibly TRBD2 (5 bases). The CDR3 extends over 14 amino acids. V dropped 4 bases and J dropped 1 base, with 11 bases sitting between them. Germline V gene lookup returns CDR1 MGHRA and CDR2 YSYEKL.

This clonotype was counted only a few times. At one end, the junction sequence differs from germline, possibly due to a read error. V gene TRBV6-5 combines with J gene TRBJ2-2, with no clear D. The CDR3 consists of 17 residues. Germline CDR1 reads MNHEY; CDR2 reads SVGAGI. This CDR3 is CASTYSWEWLNTGELFF. Here the CDR3 DNA reads TGTGCCAGCACTTACTCCTGGGAATGGTTGAACACCGGGGAGCTGTTTTTT.

The sample holds a few counts of this clonotype. The J gene is TRBJ2-1, the V gene TRBV11-2; 11 bases are a match to TRBD2. Germline V CDR1 and CDR2: SGHAT, FQNNGV. V lost 5 bases, J lost 6 bases, and 12 bases stayed unmatched. This CDR3 contains 17 residues. CDR3 region: CASSEGAGLAASNEQFF. In DNA form, the CDR3 reads TGTGCCAGCAGCGAAGGTGCGGGACTAGCGGCCAGCAATGAGCAGTTCTTC.

Many counts were recorded for this clonotype. The chain carries TRBV18 and TRBJ1-2; D is unclear. With 2 bases removed from V and 3 bases from J, the gap between germline ends came to 7 bases. CDR1 and CDR2 (germline): KGHSH, LQKENI. CDR3 length: 13 amino acids. The DNA of the CDR3 is TGTGCCAGCTCACCAATGGGTGACTATGGCTACACCTTC. It yields the protein CASSPMGDYGYTF.

This clonotype came up many times. V gene TRBV6-2 or TRBV6-3 combines with J gene TRBJ2-3; maybe TRBD1 (5 bases). This CDR3 has 16 residues. Germline V gene lookup returns CDR1 MNHEY and CDR2 SVGEGT. V was shortened by 1 base and J by 0 bases, with 11 bases between the two germline ends. CDR3 sequence reads: CASSYLGQGSTDTQYF. CDR3 nucleotide sequence: TGTGCCAGCAGTTACTTGGGGCAGGGAAGCACAGATACGCAGTATTTT.

The sample holds many counts of this clonotype. This chain connects TRBV19 to TRBJ1-2; 7 bases are a match to TRBD1. V was pared by 6 bases and J by 3 bases, with 7 bases of the junction left unmatched. The CDR3 has 14 amino acids. Per germline, CDR1 LNHDA and CDR2 SQIVND (reference sequence). DNA of the CDR3: TGTGCCAGTAGGGTTGGGACAGCAGACTATGGCTACACCTTC. Translated: CASRVGTADYGYTF.

This clonotype was counted ten times or more. V and J are TRBV28 and TRBJ1-1; 9 bases map to TRBD1. The V gene end was trimmed by 5 bases and the J gene end by 7 bases; junction bases not matched to a gene: 14. The germline CDR1 and CDR2 sequences are MDHEN and SYDVKM. CDR3 length: 16 residues. CDR3 DNA: TGTGCCAGCAGTCTCAACCCCCGGGACAGGGAACTTGAAGCTTTCTTT. This encodes CASSLNPRDRELEAFF.

This clonotype was seen a handful of times. V and J are TRBV20-1 and TRBJ1-4; D gene uncertain. There are 14 residues in the CDR3. CDR1 is DFQATT and CDR2 is SNEGSKA in the germline V gene (reference sequence). The V gene lost 0 bases and the J gene lost 4 bases, with 9 bases spanning the gap. The CDR3 is CSARDRQYNEKLFF. As DNA, the CDR3 is TGCAGTGCTAGAGATCGGCAGTATAATGAAAAACTGTTTTTT.